This TCR beta chain was identified in a study of blood T cell repertoires in COVID-19. The wider study: Nucleic acid was either cDNA or gDNA, and it came from T cells, B-cell-depleted T cells, or PBMCs.

Only in-frame clones appear in the TCRdb table, and some are missing; sequencing was by immunoSEQ multiplex PCR. This sample has 200,000 to 250,000 clones, with around three quarters found just once. Germline CDR1 LNHNV, CDR2 YYDKDF (reference sequence). The V and J ends lost 4 bases and 8 bases, in that order; junction bases with no gene match: 7. The CDR3 extends over 15 amino acids. The chain recombines TRBV15 with TRBJ1-4; 10 nucleotides agree with TRBD1. Sequencing was done on a sample of peripheral blood. The sequence derives from a woman in her sixties or seventies with acute or convalescent COVID-19. The DNA for the CDR3 is TGTGCCACCAGCATTTCCGGGACAGGGGAAGAAAAACTGTTTTTT. Its protein is CATSISGTGEEKLFF.